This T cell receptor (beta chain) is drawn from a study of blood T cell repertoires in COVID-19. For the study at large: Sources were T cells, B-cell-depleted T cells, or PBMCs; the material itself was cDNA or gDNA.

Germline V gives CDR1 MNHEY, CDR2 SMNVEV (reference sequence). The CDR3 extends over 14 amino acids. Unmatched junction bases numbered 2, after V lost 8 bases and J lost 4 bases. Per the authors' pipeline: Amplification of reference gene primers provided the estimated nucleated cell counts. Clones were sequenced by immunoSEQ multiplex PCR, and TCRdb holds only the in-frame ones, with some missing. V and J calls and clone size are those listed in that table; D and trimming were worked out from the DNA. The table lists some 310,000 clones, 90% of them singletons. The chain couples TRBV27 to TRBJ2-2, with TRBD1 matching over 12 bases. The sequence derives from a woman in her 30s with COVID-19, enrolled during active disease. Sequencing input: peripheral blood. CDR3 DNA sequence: TGTGCCAGCTGGGACAGGGGGCTCACCGGGGAGCTGTTTTTT. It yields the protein CASWDRGLTGELFF.